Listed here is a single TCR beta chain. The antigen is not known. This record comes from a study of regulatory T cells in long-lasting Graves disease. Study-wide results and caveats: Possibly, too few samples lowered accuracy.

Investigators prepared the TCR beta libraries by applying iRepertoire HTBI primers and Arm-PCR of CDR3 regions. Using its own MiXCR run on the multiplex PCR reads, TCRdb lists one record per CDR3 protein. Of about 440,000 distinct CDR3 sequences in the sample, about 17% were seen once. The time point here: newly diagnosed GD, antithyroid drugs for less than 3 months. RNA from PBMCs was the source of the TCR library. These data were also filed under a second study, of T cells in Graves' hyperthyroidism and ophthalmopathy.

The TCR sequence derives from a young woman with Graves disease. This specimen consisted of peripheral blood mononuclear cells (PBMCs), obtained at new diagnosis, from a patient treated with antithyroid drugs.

The CDR3 loop is CARGINRGHEQYF. The CDR3, as DNA: TGTGCCCGCGGAATTAACAGGGGACACGAGCAGTACTTC. This rearrangement joins TRBV28 to TRBJ2-7; TRBD1 aligns across 7 bases. This CDR3 spans 13 amino acids. The junction had 12 bases not matched to a gene; V was cut back by 11 bases and J by 5 bases. In germline, CDR1 is MDHEN, CDR2 SYDVKM.